This T cell receptor (beta chain) stems from a study of a mutant IDH1 vaccine in newly diagnosed glioma. Sequenced by immunoSEQ multiplex PCR; TCRdb stores in-frame clones only, minus some. The profile shows roughly 51,000 clones, 86% of them singletons. Germline V gene sequence: CDR1 SGHDN, CDR2 FVKESK. CDR3 size: 15 residues. Trimming cost V 4 bases and J 2 bases, with 12 bases left between them. Time point defined: baseline, week 1 (first vaccination visit). Treatment given: pre-vaccination baseline after standard-of-care therapy. This rearrangement joins TRBV14 to TRBJ2-1; D possibly corresponds to TRBD2 (6 bases). The clonotype comes from a man in his forties with glioma. The sample in question was PBMCs, obtained from a glioma patient treated with radiotherapy, temozolomide or both. The CDR3 nucleotides read TGTGCCAGCAGCCGGGCGGGATTAGCCTACAATGAGCAGTTCTTC. The encoded protein is CASSRAGLAYNEQFF. Full variable domain (missing parts from reference TRBV14 and TRBJ2-1): EAGVTQFPSHSVIEKGQTVTLRCDPISGHDNLYWYRRVMGKEIKFLLHFVKESKQDESGMPNNRFLAERTGGTYSTLKVQPAELEDSGVYFCASSRAGLAYNEQFFGPGTRLTVL.